The 17 T cell receptor beta chains given below trace back to one sample, sequenced in a study of blood T cell repertoires in COVID-19. Profiling relied on immunoSEQ multiplex PCR, and the TCRdb table lists in-frame clones only, not all of them. The sample consists of around 58,000 clones, over 75% of them appearing once. Sequences were obtained from peripheral blood. These receptors were obtained from a human donor with active COVID-19. The donor label of this sample is uncertain.

This chain's CDR3 is CATKRSGGRPGNEQFF. CDR3 bases: TGTGCCACCAAAAGGTCGGGCGGGAGGCCGGGGAATGAGCAGTTCTTC. The rearrangement joins TRBV15 to TRBJ2-1; 8 bases fit TRBD2. CDR3 length: 16 residues. The V gene's germline CDR1 is LNHNV and CDR2 YYDKDF (reference sequence). Trimming took 7 bases from V and 7 from J; bases not matched to a gene: 15.

The V and J genes are TRBV25-1 and TRBJ1-1; tentative D call: TRBD1 (5 bases). Germline CDR1 is MGHDK and CDR2 is SYGVNS. The CDR3 has 15 residues. Trimming removed 0 bases at V and 6 bases at J, with 14 bases between. The chain's CDR3 is CASSEYGGRQSEAFF. The CDR3 nucleotides read TGTGCCAGCAGTGAATATGGAGGGAGACAGTCTGAAGCTTTCTTT.

To note about this clone: Other DNA sequences in the sample encode the same CDR3. CDR3 coding DNA: TGTGCCAGCTCACCAGACAGGAGCTATGGCTACACCTTC. Protein sequence: CASSPDRSYGYTF. The genes are TRBV18 and TRBJ1-2; tentative D call: TRBD1 (6 bases). The V and J ends lost 2 bases and 4 bases respectively, with 8 bases between them. CDR1 is KGHSH, CDR2 LQKENI, per germline. The CDR3 is 13 residues long.

J is TRBJ1-5 and V is TRBV2; TRBD1 matches at 8 bases. V shed 3 bases, J shed 2 bases, and the junction held 9 bases outside the gene matches. The CDR3 loop spans 17 amino acids. CDR1 and CDR2 from the germline V gene are SNHLY and FYNNEI. CDR3 loop: CASSDRRPGQGNQPQHF. The CDR3 coding sequence is TGTGCCAGCAGTGATCGGCGCCCGGGACAGGGCAATCAGCCCCAGCATTTT.

The chain carries TRBV9 and TRBJ1-6; 8 bases fit TRBD1. CDR3 length: 16 amino acids. The V and J ends lost 7 bases and 4 bases, in that order; junction bases with no gene match: 10. CDR1 and CDR2 (germline): SGDLS, YYNGEE. CDR3 bases: TGTGCCAGCTCATCGACAGGGGCTCTTTATAATTCACCCCTCCACTTT. Encoded protein: CASSSTGALYNSPLHF.

This CDR3 reads CASSVGQSTYGYTF. The CDR3 DNA reads as TGTGCCAGCAGCGTAGGACAGTCGACCTATGGCTACACCTTC. V is TRBV9 and J is TRBJ1-2; D may be TRBD1 (5 bases). Trimming took off 0 bases at V and 4 bases at J, with 10 bases between the two ends. This CDR3 contains 14 residues. Germline-derived CDR1 and CDR2 are SGDLS and YYNGEE. Full variable domain (rest looked up from reference TRBV9 and TRBJ1-2): DSGVTQTPKHLITATGQRVTLRCSPRSGDLSVYWYQQSLDQGLQFLIQYYNGEERAKGNILERFSAQQFPDLHSELNLSSLELGDSALYFCASSVGQSTYGYTFGSGTRLTVV.

The chain employs TRBV5-6 and TRBJ1-2; TRBD1 might be the D (6 bases). V lost 0 bases and J 3 bases, leaving 6 bases between the germline ends. Looked up from germline, CDR1 is SGHDT and CDR2 is YYEEEE. CDR3 length: 13 residues. In DNA form, the CDR3 reads TGTGCCAGCAGCTTGGACAGGGACTATGGCTACACCTTC. Residues: CASSLDRDYGYTF.

This clone was found once. The chain is built from TRBV19 and TRBJ1-6, with TRBD1 matching 7 bases. Germline CDR1 and CDR2: LNHDA and SQIVND (reference sequence). J lost 8 bases, V lost 5 bases, and 9 bases had no gene match. The CDR3 has 15 amino acids. CDR3 coding DNA: TGTGCCAGTAGTCCACAGGGGAGGTTGGATTCACCCCTCCACTTT. Amino acid sequence: CASSPQGRLDSPLHF.

V and J are TRBV10-3 and TRBJ2-2; D perhaps matches TRBD1 (5 bases). The V gene lost 9 bases and the J gene lost 6 bases, with 11 bases spanning the gap. This CDR3 is built from 12 residues. In germline, CDR1 is ENHRY, CDR2 SYGVKD. For the CDR3, the DNA is TGTGCCATTTCTCAGGGATCCGGGGAGCTGTTTTTT. This encodes CAISQGSGELFF.

J is TRBJ2-7 and V is TRBV29-1, with TRBD1 matching over 7 bases. The J segment lost 3 bases and the V segment lost 7 bases, leaving 6 bases of the junction unmatched. Per germline, CDR1 SQVTM and CDR2 ANQGSEA. The CDR3 is 12 amino acids. CDR3 residues: CSAGTEHYEQYF. The CDR3 nucleotides are TGCAGCGCCGGGACAGAGCACTACGAGCAGTACTTC.

The V and J genes are TRBV5-8 and TRBJ1-3; a weak D match, TRBD1 (5 bases). The CDR3 length is 15 residues. Deletions cut 4 bases from V and 1 base from J, with 12 bases between. CDR1 is SGHTS, CDR2 YDEGEE, per germline. CDR3 in DNA: TGTGCCAGCAGCAACAGGCAGGGATCTGGAAACACCATATATTTT. Amino acids: CASSNRQGSGNTIYF.

The chain recombines TRBV7-9 with TRBJ1-6; 10 bases are shared with TRBD1. The V segment lost 5 bases and the J segment 9 bases; nucleotides outside the gene matches: 4. Per the germline V gene, CDR1 is SEHNR and CDR2 is FQNEAQ (reference sequence). The CDR3 contains 14 residues. CDR3 protein: CASSPRDRGSPLHF. CDR3 DNA sequence: TGTGCCAGCAGCCCAAGGGACAGGGGTTCACCCCTCCACTTT.

The gene calls are TRBV6-4 and TRBJ2-1; TRBD1 matches 10 bases. Germline lookup yields CDR1 MRHNA and CDR2 SNTAGT. CDR3 length: 14 amino acids. V was pared by 5 bases and J by 8 bases, with 6 bases of the junction left unmatched. This CDR3 is CASSRQGAGDEQFF. CDR3 in DNA: TGTGCCAGCAGTAGACAGGGGGCTGGGGATGAGCAGTTCTTC.

The V gene is TRBV7-9, the J gene TRBJ2-4; perhaps TRBD1 as D (6 bases). Trimming stripped 5 bases from V and 8 bases from J, with 16 bases between. The CDR3 is 14 residues long. Per germline, CDR1 SEHNR and CDR2 FQNEAQ (reference sequence). DNA of the CDR3: TGTGCCAGCAGCCCTAGGGACATGATGGACATTCAGTACTTC. As protein: CASSPRDMMDIQYF.

The rearrangement uses TRBV9 and TRBJ2-1, with TRBD2 matching 7 bases. The CDR3 contains 14 residues. Germline V gene data show CDR1 as SGDLS and CDR2 as YYNGEE. J gave up 4 bases and V 4 bases, and 5 bases lay outside the gene matches. CDR3 sequence: CASSSGADYNEQFF. The CDR3 region has the DNA TGTGCCAGCAGCAGCGGGGCGGATTACAATGAGCAGTTCTTC.

The chain combines TRBV7-9 with TRBJ2-7, with D perhaps TRBD1 or TRBD2 (6 bases each). The germline gives CDR1 SEHNR, CDR2 FQNEAQ (reference sequence). Trimming left V 7 bases short and J 5 bases short, with 18 bases between. The CDR3 spans 14 residues. CDR3 residues: CASTGGAGRDEQYF. The CDR3 DNA sequence: TGTGCCAGCACCGGGGGCGCAGGCCGAGACGAGCAGTACTTC.

The gene calls are TRBV9 and TRBJ2-3; D may be TRBD1 (6 bases). Trimming took 0 bases from V and 2 from J, leaving 7 bases between them. Germline V CDR1 and CDR2: SGDLS, YYNGEE. The CDR3 runs to 14 residues. CDR3 nucleotides: TGTGCCAGCAGCGTAGAGGGGGTCACAGATACGCAGTATTTT. Translated, it gives CASSVEGVTDTQYF.